Listed below are T cell receptor beta chains from one sample, sequenced in a study of beta chain features in type 1 diabetes. Method: immunoSEQ multiplex PCR; TCRdb's copy keeps in-frame clones and lacks some. The data show 500,000 to 800,000 clones, around 11% seen once. Sequencing was performed on naive CD4+ T cells from blood. These receptors came from a young man with type 1 diabetes. CDR3s include the opening cysteine and the closing phenylalanine or tryptophan. A D gene is named only where the DNA matches it firmly. The size field is filled for only some rows; it gives once, few, many or a size class.

j_gene: TRBJ2-7; v_gene: TRBV7-2; d_gene: TRBD1; abundance: -; CDR3nt: TGTGCCAGCAGCTACCGGACAGGGCTGACCTCCTACGAGCAGTACTTC; CDR3aa: CASSYRTGLTSYEQYF
j_gene: TRBJ2-7; v_gene: TRBV15; d_gene: -; abundance: few; CDR3nt: TGTGCCACCAGCGCCCGGGATCCAAACTACGAGCAGTACTTC; CDR3aa: CATSARDPNYEQYF
j_gene: TRBJ1-5; v_gene: TRBV29-1; d_gene: -; abundance: -; CDR3nt: TGCAGCGTTGCCACAGGGTCAAGGCAGCCCCAGCATTTT; CDR3aa: CSVATGSRQPQHF
j_gene: TRBJ1-2; v_gene: TRBV4-2; d_gene: TRBD1; abundance: few; CDR3nt: TGTGCCAGCAGCCAAGGAGACAGGGAGGATGGCTACACCTTC; CDR3aa: CASSQGDREDGYTF
j_gene: TRBJ2-5; v_gene: TRBV6-5; d_gene: -; abundance: -; CDR3nt: TGTGCCAGCAGTTACTCGAGGCCTCCGGAGGGGACCCAGTACTTC; CDR3aa: CASSYSRPPEGTQYF
j_gene: TRBJ2-5; v_gene: TRBV14; d_gene: -; abundance: few; CDR3nt: TGTGCCAGCAGCCAAGGAGGGGCCGGGGAGACCCAGTACTTC; CDR3aa: CASSQGGAGETQYF
j_gene: TRBJ2-5; v_gene: TRBV19; d_gene: TRBD1; abundance: -; CDR3nt: TGTGCCAGTGGTACAGGGGATAGAGAGACCCAGTACTTC; CDR3aa: CASGTGDRETQYF
j_gene: TRBJ1-6; v_gene: TRBV4-3; d_gene: -; abundance: few; CDR3nt: TGCGCCAGCAGCCGCACCCAGGCGAGGTATTCACCCCTCCACTTT; CDR3aa: CASSRTQARYSPLHF
j_gene: TRBJ1-4; v_gene: TRBV7-9; d_gene: -; abundance: few; CDR3nt: TGTGCCAGCAGCTTAGGGACACTTAATGAAAAACTGTTTTTT; CDR3aa: CASSLGTLNEKLFF
j_gene: TRBJ2-7; v_gene: TRBV7-2; d_gene: -; abundance: few; CDR3nt: TGTGCCAGCAGCCAACTAGTTTCCTACGAGCAGTACTTC; CDR3aa: CASSQLVSYEQYF
j_gene: TRBJ1-6; v_gene: TRBV10-3; d_gene: -; abundance: -; CDR3nt: TGTGCCATCAAGGACGCCTCCGGGTCCTATAATTCACCCCTCCACTTT; CDR3aa: CAIKDASGSYNSPLHF
j_gene: TRBJ2-3; v_gene: TRBV6-6; d_gene: -; abundance: -; CDR3nt: TGTGCCAGCAGGCAACGTGATACGCAGTATTTT; CDR3aa: CASRQRDTQYF
j_gene: TRBJ2-1; v_gene: TRBV9; d_gene: TRBD1; abundance: few; CDR3nt: TGTGCCAGCAGCGTAACCGGGACAGGGGTCCTAAATGAGCAGTTCTTC; CDR3aa: CASSVTGTGVLNEQFF
j_gene: TRBJ2-3; v_gene: TRBV9; d_gene: TRBD1; abundance: -; CDR3nt: TGTGCCAGCAGCGTGGGGACAGGGAATACGCAGTATTTT; CDR3aa: CASSVGTGNTQYF
j_gene: TRBJ1-5; v_gene: TRBV7-8; d_gene: -; abundance: few; CDR3nt: TGTGCCAGCAGCTTTACAAATCAGCCCCAGCATTTT; CDR3aa: CASSFTNQPQHF